This T cell receptor beta chain was recorded in a study of OX40 agonist ivuxolimab in advanced cancers. Whole-study context: Each dose-escalation patient presented with hepatocellular carcinoma, melanoma, renal cell or head and neck cancer.

This clone was seen more than once but under ten times. V dropped 2 bases and J dropped 4 bases, with 16 bases sitting between them. Germline V gene sequence: CDR1 SGDLS, CDR2 YYNGEE. CDR3 length equals 15 residues. This table comes from immunoSEQ multiplex PCR, and its TCRdb copy is limited to in-frame clones, with some not included. The table records tens of thousands of clones, just over 85% of them present only once. This sequence joins TRBV9 and TRBJ2-7, with D perhaps being TRBD1 or TRBD2 (7 bases each). The sequence derives from an adult with an advanced solid tumor such as melanoma, head and neck, liver or kidney cancer. The sequenced sample was CD4+ or CD8+ T cells sorted from blood, obtained in a trial of the OX40 agonist ivuxolimab. The CDR3 is CASSVGGTAAYEQYF. The CDR3 DNA reads as TGTGCCAGCAGCGTGGGGGGGACAGCCGCATACGAGCAGTACTTC.